This TCR beta chain was sequenced during a study of OX40 agonist ivuxolimab in advanced cancers. Regarding the research as a whole: The costimulatory receptor OX40 (CD134) was targeted by ivuxolimab, a fully human IgG2 agonistic monoclonal antibody. Intravenous ivuxolimab was administered to patients every 2 weeks at six dose levels: 0.01, 0.1, 0.3, 1.5, 3 and 10 mg/kg. Of the approximately 50 dose-escalation patients, hepatocellular carcinoma was present in 19, melanoma in roughly 15, renal cell carcinoma in 9 and head and neck cancer in 9. The dose-escalation cohort was 80% to 90% male with a mean age of around 62 years, ranging from roughly 23 to 79. Patients were allowed to have had prior anti-PD-1, anti-PD-L1 or anti-CTLA-4 therapy, and 40% to 45% of the dose-escalation patients had previously received checkpoint inhibitors. Partial responses were achieved by three dose-escalation patients, of whom one had hepatocellular carcinoma and two had cutaneous melanoma. The purpose of peripheral TCRbeta sequencing was to test whether ivuxolimab changed TCR sequence diversity and led to clonal T-cell expansion. The paper describes the monotherapy dose-escalation part (N ≈ 52 patients) of the phase I trial of ivuxolimab. Findings and caveats that apply to the study as a whole: The antigen specificity of the clonally expanded peripheral T cells was not determined. On average, CD8+ T cells showed more expanded clones than CD4+ T cells after ivuxolimab. In the 0.1-3.0 mg/kg groups, partial responders were among the patients with the lowest normalized peripheral clonal expansion, particularly in CD8+ T cells. At doses of 0.1 to 3.0 mg/kg, clonal expansion of both CD4+ and CD8+ blood T cells was observed from baseline to week 6. Low levels of normalized T-cell clonal expansion were also shown by some nonresponding patients.

Patients with autoimmune disease history or receiving systemic immunosuppression were excluded from the trial. In every dose cohort, peripheral blood was drawn for TCR sequencing at baseline, cycle 4 day 1, and cycle 7 day 1. The samples were drawn from a first-in-human, open-label, multicenter phase I dose-escalation trial of ivuxolimab. The trial enrolled adults with locally advanced or metastatic head and neck squamous cell, hepatocellular, melanoma or renal cell carcinoma. CD4+ and CD8+ T cells were sorted separately from peripheral blood before TCR sequencing. For this chain, trimming is 1 base at the V end and 4 bases at the J end, and the number of junction bases without a gene match is 3. Sequences LNHDA (CDR1) and SQIVND (CDR2) are obtained from the germline V gene (reference sequence). Spanning cysteine to phenylalanine, the CDR3 consists of 15 amino acids. The sequence is cut down to CDR3 DNA, 45 bases in frame from base 1.

Genomic DNA was extracted from sorted cells for sequencing of the TCRbeta CDR3 region. The immunoSEQ Assay was used for sequencing of TCRbeta CDR3 regions. Entries here come from immuneACCESS through TCRdb and include only in-frame sequences with V and J called. Some clones fail to appear in such tables; in the studies checked, an unresolved V gene covers under half of the shortfall, and the cause of the remainder is unknown. For this sample there are tens of thousands of clones; about 86% appear just once. The ten largest clones capture around 1.6% of the sample. In the case of this clone: It has no known antigen specificity. No quality values exist for individual bases; no much larger clone is one base distant.

The sequence derives from an adult with an advanced solid tumor such as melanoma, head and neck, liver or kidney cancer. The specimen was CD4+ or CD8+ T cells sorted from blood, collected in a trial of the OX40 agonist ivuxolimab. The sequence links TRBV19 to TRBJ2-7; 11 central bases correspond to TRBD1. The DNA sequence is as follows: TGTGCCAGTAGTATAGGGACAGGGGGCTCTTACGAGCAGTACTTC. It encodes CASSIGTGGSYEQYF.